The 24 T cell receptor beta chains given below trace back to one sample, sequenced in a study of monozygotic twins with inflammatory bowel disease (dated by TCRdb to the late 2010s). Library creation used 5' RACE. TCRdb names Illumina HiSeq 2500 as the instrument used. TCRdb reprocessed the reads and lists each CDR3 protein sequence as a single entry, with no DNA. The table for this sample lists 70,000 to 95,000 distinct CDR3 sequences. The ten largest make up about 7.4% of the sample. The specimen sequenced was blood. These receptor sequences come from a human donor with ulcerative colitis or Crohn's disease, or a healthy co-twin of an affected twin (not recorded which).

CDR3 region: CASSGQGLDGYTF. This chain uses TRBV7-9 with TRBJ1-2; TCRdb picks TRBD1, but there is no DNA to check that call. Germline values: CDR1 SEHNR, CDR2 FQNEAQ (reference sequence). The CDR3 spans 13 residues.

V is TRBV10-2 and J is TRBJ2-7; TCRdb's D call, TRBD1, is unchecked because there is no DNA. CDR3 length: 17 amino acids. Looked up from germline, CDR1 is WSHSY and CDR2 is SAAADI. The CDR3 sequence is CASSEGQGGVFSYEQYF.

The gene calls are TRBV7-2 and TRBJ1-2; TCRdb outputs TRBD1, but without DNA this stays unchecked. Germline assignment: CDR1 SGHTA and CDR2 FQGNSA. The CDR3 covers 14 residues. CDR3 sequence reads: CASSLAIGVYGYTF.

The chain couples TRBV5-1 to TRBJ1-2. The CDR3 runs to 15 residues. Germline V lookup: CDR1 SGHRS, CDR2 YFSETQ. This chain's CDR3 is CASSYNGSPLYGYTF.

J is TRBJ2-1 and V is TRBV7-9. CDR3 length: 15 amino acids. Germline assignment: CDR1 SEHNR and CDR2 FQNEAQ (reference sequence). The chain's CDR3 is CASSHPLGTYNEQFF.

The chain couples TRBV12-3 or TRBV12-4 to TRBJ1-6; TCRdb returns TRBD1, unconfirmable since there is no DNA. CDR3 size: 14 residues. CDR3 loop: CASSLSRVNSPLHF.

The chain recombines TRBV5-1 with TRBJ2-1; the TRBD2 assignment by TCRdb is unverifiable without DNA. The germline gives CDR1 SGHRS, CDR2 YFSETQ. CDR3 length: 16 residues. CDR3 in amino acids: CASSLTGLSLSNEQFF.

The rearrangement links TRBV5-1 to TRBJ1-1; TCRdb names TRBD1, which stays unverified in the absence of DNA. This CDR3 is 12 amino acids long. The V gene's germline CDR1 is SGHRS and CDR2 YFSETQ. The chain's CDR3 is CASSYQGGEAFF.

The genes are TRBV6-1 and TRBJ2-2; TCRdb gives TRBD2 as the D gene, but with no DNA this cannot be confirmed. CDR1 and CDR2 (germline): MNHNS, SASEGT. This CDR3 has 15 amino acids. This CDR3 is CASSPQTGPTGELFF.

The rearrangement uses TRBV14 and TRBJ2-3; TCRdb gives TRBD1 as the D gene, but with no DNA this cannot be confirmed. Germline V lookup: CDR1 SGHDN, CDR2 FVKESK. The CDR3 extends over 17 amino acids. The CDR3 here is CASSQDPGGARIDTQYF.

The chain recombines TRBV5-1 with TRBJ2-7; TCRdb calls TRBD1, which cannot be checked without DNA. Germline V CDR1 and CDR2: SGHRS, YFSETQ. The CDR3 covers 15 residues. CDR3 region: CASTSPPGQSYEQYF.

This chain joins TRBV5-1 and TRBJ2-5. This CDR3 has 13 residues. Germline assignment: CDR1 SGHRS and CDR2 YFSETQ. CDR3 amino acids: CASSLGVYETQYF.

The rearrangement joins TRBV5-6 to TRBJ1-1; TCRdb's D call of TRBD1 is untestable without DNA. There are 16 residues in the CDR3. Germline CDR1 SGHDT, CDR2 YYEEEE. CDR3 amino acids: CASTPGDRGLNTEAFF.

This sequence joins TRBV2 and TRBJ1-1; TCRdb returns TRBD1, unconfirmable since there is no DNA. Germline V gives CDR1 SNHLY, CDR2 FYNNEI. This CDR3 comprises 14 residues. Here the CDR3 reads CASIPGQGYPEAFF.

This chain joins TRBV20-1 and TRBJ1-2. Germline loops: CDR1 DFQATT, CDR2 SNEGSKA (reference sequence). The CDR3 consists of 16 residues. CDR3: CSAIPPGGTYRGGYTF.

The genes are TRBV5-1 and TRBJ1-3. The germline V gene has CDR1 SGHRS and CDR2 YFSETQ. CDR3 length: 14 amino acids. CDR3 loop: CASSFSGPGNTIYF.

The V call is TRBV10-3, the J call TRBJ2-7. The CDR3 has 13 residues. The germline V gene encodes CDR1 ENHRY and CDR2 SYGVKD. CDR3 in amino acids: CAISAGPNYEQYF.

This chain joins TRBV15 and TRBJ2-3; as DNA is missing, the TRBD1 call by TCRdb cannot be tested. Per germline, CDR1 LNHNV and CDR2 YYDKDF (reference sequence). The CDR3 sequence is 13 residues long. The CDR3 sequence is CATWAASTDTQYF.

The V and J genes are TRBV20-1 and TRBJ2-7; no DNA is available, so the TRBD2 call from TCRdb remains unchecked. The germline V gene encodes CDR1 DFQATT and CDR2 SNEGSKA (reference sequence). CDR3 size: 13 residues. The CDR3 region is CSASLARRGEQYF.

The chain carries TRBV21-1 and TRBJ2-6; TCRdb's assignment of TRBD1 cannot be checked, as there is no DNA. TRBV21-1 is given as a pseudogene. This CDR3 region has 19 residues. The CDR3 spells CASSHLGQSLSSGANVLTF.

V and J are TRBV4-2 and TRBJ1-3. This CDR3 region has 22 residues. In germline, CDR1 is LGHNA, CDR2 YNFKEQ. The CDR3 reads CASSQALPPPWDQKRTGNTIYF.

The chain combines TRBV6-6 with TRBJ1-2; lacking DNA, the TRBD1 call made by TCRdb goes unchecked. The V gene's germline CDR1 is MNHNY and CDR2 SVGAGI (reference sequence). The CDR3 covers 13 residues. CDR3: CASSPDRNYGYTF.

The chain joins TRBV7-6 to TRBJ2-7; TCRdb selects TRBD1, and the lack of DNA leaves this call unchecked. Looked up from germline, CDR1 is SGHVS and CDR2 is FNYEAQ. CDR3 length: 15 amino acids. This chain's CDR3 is CASSPPRDRGYEQYF.

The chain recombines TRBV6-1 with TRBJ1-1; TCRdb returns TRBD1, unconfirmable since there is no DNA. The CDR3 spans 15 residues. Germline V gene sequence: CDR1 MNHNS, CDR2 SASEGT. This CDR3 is CASSEGGTVNTEAFF.